The clone carrying this T cell receptor (beta chain) was detected only once. Its antigen is as yet unknown. This sample was taken from a study of cytomegalovirus exposure and HLA in healthy donors. PCR amplification relied on 60 Vbeta primers (plus 13 Jbeta primers). Original methodology: Some 11 million shared chains were among the roughly 80 million unique TCR beta chains that a later analysis counted. This table comes from immunoSEQ multiplex PCR, and its TCRdb copy is limited to in-frame clones, with some not included. From that table come the V and J calls and clone size; the DNA was used to work out D and trimming. The table has around 210,000 clones, approximately 84% seen once. Study-level findings and limits: When analyzed later, a missense DCLRE1C variant was found to be linked to TCR beta V- and J-gene trimming.

Trimming took 8 bases from V and 1 from J, leaving 9 bases between them. CDR1 and CDR2 from the germline V gene are MNHNS and SASEGT. This CDR3 region has 13 residues. This clonotype originated in a girl aged 2-10 years in good health and CMV-seronegative. The sequencing input was PBMCs. The chain carries TRBV6-1 and TRBJ1-5; no clear D. CDR3 amino acids: CASDSRSNQPQHF. CDR3 nucleotides: TGTGCCAGCGATTCTAGGAGCAATCAGCCCCAGCATTTT.